This TCR beta chain was identified in a study of blood T cell repertoires in COVID-19. This CDR3 contains 11 residues. Germline CDR1 and CDR2: DFQATT and SNEGSKA (reference sequence). The ends were cut back, 2 bases at V and 9 bases at J, with 10 bases in the middle. Assay: immunoSEQ multiplex PCR; the TCRdb copy retains only in-frame clones and omits some. The table lists 88,000 or so clones, about 76% of them singletons. The sequenced sample was peripheral blood. The clonotype was recovered from a human donor in a cohort sampled during active COVID-19. The genes are TRBV20-1 and TRBJ1-1; D ambiguous. This CDR3 is CSARKQLQAFF. For the CDR3, the DNA is TGCAGTGCTAGAAAACAGCTTCAAGCTTTCTTT.